The 8 T cell receptor beta chains presented below share a single source sample, sequenced in a study of graft-versus-host responses after intestinal transplantation. Sequencing was performed with immunoSEQ multiplex PCR; in TCRdb, only in-frame clones are kept and a portion is missing. The sample includes about 45,000 clones, more than 85% of them seen just once. The sample here was PBMCs, taken 524 days after transplant. The receptors derive from a human patient who received an intestinal transplant, so some T cells may come from the graft donor.

The gene calls are TRBV5-8 and TRBJ2-5, with 10 bases that match TRBD1. CDR1 and CDR2 (germline): SGHTS, YDEGEE. CDR3 length: 14 residues. Trimming at V came to 0 bases and at J to 11 bases, leaving 7 bases not matched to a gene. The CDR3 spells CASSLGQGAREQYF. CDR3 in DNA: TGTGCCAGCAGCTTGGGACAGGGGGCGCGGGAGCAGTACTTC. The whole variable domain, remainder taken from reference TRBV5-8 and TRBJ2-5, is EAGVTQSPTHLIKTRGQQATLRCSPISGHTSVYWYQQALGLGLQFLLWYDEGEERNRGNFPPRFSGRQFPNYSSELNVNALELEDSALYLCASSLGQGAREQYFGPGTRLLVL.

Written as DNA, the CDR3 is TGTGCCAGCAGTTCGACAGGGGAAGAGACCCAGTACTTC. Its protein product is CASSSTGEETQYF. The chain has TRBV28 and TRBJ2-5, with TRBD1 matching over 8 bases. Germline V lookup: CDR1 MDHEN, CDR2 SYDVKM. V lost 4 bases, J lost 3 bases, and 1 base stayed unmatched. This CDR3 has 13 residues.

V is TRBV28 and J is TRBJ2-2; a possible D gene is TRBD1 (5 bases). Trimming removed 3 bases from V and 2 bases from J, with 10 bases in between. Per the germline V gene, CDR1 is MDHEN and CDR2 is SYDVKM. The CDR3 covers 15 residues. The CDR3 protein is CASSFPGLNTGELFF. CDR3 in DNA: TGTGCCAGCAGTTTTCCAGGGCTAAACACCGGGGAGCTGTTTTTT. The complete variable domain, with remaining parts taken from reference TRBV28 and TRBJ2-2, reads DVKVTQSSRYLVKRTGEKVFLECVQDMDHENMFWYRQDPGLGLRLIYFSYDVKMKEKGDIPEGYSVSREKKERFSLILESASTNQTSMYLCASSFPGLNTGELFFGEGSRLTVL.

The chain is built from TRBV10-3 and TRBJ2-7, with TRBD1 identical over 10 bases. Germline CDR1 ENHRY, CDR2 SYGVKD. CDR3 length: 15 residues. V was clipped by 4 bases and J by 3 bases; unmatched bases: 6. CDR3 in DNA: TGTGCCATCAGTGGGGGACAGGGGAGTAGCTACGAGCAGTACTTC. It codes for CAISGGQGSSYEQYF.

This chain uses TRBV27 with TRBJ1-5; TRBD1 might be the D (5 bases). CDR3 length: 17 amino acids. CDR1 and CDR2 from the germline V gene are MNHEY and SMNVEV (reference sequence). Deletions cut 3 bases from V and 2 bases from J, with 17 bases between. The CDR3 sequence: CASSLRGVVVGNQPQHF. The DNA for the CDR3 is TGTGCCAGCAGTTTGCGGGGGGTCGTCGTGGGCAATCAGCCCCAGCATTTT.

The V call is TRBV7-6, the J call TRBJ2-7; 13 bases align to TRBD2. Losses at the gene ends were 2 bases for V and 2 bases for J; bases not matched to a gene: 3. Germline V CDR1 and CDR2: SGHVS, FNYEAQ. The CDR3 totals 16 residues. The CDR3 sequence: CASSLSGTSGTYEQYF. CDR3 bases: TGTGCCAGCAGCTTATCCGGGACTAGCGGGACCTACGAGCAGTACTTC.

This chain's CDR3 is CASSDLQQGWNEQFF. CDR3 sequence (DNA): TGTGCCAGCAGTGATCTCCAGCAAGGGTGGAATGAGCAGTTCTTC. The chain carries TRBV25-1 and TRBJ2-1; D uncertain. Looked up from germline, CDR1 is MGHDK and CDR2 is SYGVNS. Trimming removed 3 bases from V and 7 bases from J, with 16 bases in between. The CDR3 runs to 15 residues.

J is TRBJ2-7 and V is TRBV7-8; D is possibly TRBD2 (5 bases). This CDR3 has 14 residues. V dropped 1 base and J dropped 2 bases, with 9 bases sitting between them. CDR1 and CDR2 from the germline V gene are SGHVS and FQNEAQ. CDR3 sequence reads: CASSLGGLAYEQYF. In nucleotides, the CDR3 is TGTGCCAGCAGCTTAGGCGGGCTCGCCTACGAGCAGTACTTC.